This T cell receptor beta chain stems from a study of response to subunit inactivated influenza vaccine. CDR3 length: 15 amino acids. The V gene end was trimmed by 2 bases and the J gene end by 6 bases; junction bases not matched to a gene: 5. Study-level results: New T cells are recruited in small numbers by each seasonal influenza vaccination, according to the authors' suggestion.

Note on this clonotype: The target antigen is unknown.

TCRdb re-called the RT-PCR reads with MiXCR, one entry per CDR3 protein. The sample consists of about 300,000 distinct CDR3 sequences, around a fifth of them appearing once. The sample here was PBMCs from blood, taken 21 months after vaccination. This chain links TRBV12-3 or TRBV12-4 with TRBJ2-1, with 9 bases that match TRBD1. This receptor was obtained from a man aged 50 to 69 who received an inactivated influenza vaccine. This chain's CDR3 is CASSLSGQGTNEQFF. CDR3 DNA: TGTGCCAGCAGTTTATCGGGACAGGGAACCAATGAGCAGTTCTTC.